The 27 T cell receptor beta chains presented below share a single source sample, sequenced in a study of blood T cell repertoires in COVID-19. TCRdb's copy holds only in-frame clones and misses some; the assay was immunoSEQ multiplex PCR. Of 130,000 to 150,000 clones listed, 70% to 90% are singletons. Sequencing was carried out using peripheral blood. Receptor source: a woman aged 60-75 years with COVID-19, enrolled during active disease.

The CDR3 reads CASSHRGSTEAFF. DNA for the CDR3: TGTGCCAGCAGCCACAGGGGTTCGACTGAAGCTTTCTTT. The chain carries TRBV6-5 and TRBJ1-1; 7 bases align to TRBD1. Per the germline V gene, CDR1 is MNHEY and CDR2 is SVGAGI. The CDR3 spans 13 residues. The junction had 6 bases not matched to a gene; V was cut back by 6 bases and J by 5 bases.

The chain combines TRBV4-2 with TRBJ2-7; 13 bases are shared with TRBD2. Germline loops: CDR1 LGHNA, CDR2 YNFKEQ. The V and J ends lost 3 bases and 4 bases, in that order; junction bases with no gene match: 3. The CDR3 spans 15 residues. CDR3 in DNA: TGTGCCAGCAGCCAGGAACTAGCGGGGGGGTACGAGCAGTACTTC. Its translation: CASSQELAGGYEQYF.

A few counts support this clone. The chain employs TRBV4-1 and TRBJ1-2, with 7 bases identical to TRBD1. V was clipped by 0 bases and J by 4 bases; unmatched bases: 8. Germline CDR1 MGHRA, CDR2 YSYEKL. This CDR3 contains 16 residues. The CDR3 DNA is TGCGCCAGCAGCCAAGATCCCGGACAGGTTATCTATGGCTACACCTTC. Its protein is CASSQDPGQVIYGYTF.

This clone showed up just a few times. V is TRBV10-3 and J is TRBJ1-1; 9 nucleotides line up with TRBD1. This CDR3 spans 13 amino acids. The V segment lost 6 bases and the J segment 3 bases; nucleotides outside the gene matches: 2. Germline CDR1 is ENHRY and CDR2 is SYGVKD. This CDR3 reads CAIRDRGDTEAFF. DNA for the CDR3: TGTGCCATCAGAGACAGGGGGGACACTGAAGCTTTCTTT.

J is TRBJ1-6 and V is TRBV27; 10 nucleotides line up with TRBD1. Germline lookup yields CDR1 MNHEY and CDR2 SMNVEV (reference sequence). The CDR3 runs 18 residues. V trimming: 4 bases; J trimming: 7 bases; junction bases outside the gene matches: 13. The CDR3 coding sequence is TGTGCCAGCAGTTCGCCCCCGTGGACAGGGGGTGGGAATTCACCCCTCCACTTT. Translation gives CASSSPPWTGGGNSPLHF.

The chain recombines TRBV5-1 with TRBJ2-3; TRBD1 is a possible D gene (5 bases). CDR1 is SGHRS and CDR2 is YFSETQ in the germline V gene. The CDR3 is 14 residues long. V dropped 4 bases and J dropped 2 bases, with 11 bases sitting between them. The CDR3, as DNA: TGCGCCAGCAGCCAAGGACAATCCACAGATACGCAGTATTTT. This sequence encodes CASSQGQSTDTQYF.

Only one count was recorded for this clone. The chain couples TRBV18 to TRBJ1-1; weak D call: TRBD1 (5 bases). Trimming cost V 6 bases and J 1 base, with 9 bases left between them. This CDR3 is 13 amino acids long. CDR1 and CDR2 (germline): KGHSH, LQKENI. CDR3 sequence reads: CASSTGQNTEAFF. DNA of the CDR3: TGTGCCAGCTCTACCGGACAGAACACTGAAGCTTTCTTT.

The V and J genes are TRBV6-5 and TRBJ2-1, with TRBD2 matching over 7 bases. The CDR3 contains 13 residues. Looked up from germline, CDR1 is MNHEY and CDR2 is SVGAGI. V trimming: 8 bases; J trimming: 4 bases; junction bases outside the gene matches: 5. The CDR3 loop reads CASRDYDYNEQFF. Written as DNA, the CDR3 is TGTGCCAGCCGGGACTATGATTACAATGAGCAGTTCTTC.

V and J are TRBV10-2 and TRBJ1-1; D is unresolved. The CDR3 is 14 amino acids. The germline V and J ends were trimmed by 7 bases and 1 base, with 13 bases remaining between them. Germline CDR1 is WSHSY and CDR2 is SAAADI. The CDR3 sequence: CASNLRGGNTEAFF. DNA of the CDR3: TGCGCCAGCAACTTACGGGGAGGGAACACTGAAGCTTTCTTT.

The rearrangement joins TRBV4-2 to TRBJ1-4; D might be TRBD1 (6 bases). CDR3 length equals 14 residues. Trimming cost V 3 bases and J 5 bases, with 10 bases left between them. Per the germline V gene, CDR1 is LGHNA and CDR2 is YNFKEQ. CDR3 sequence (DNA): TGTGCCAGCAGCCAGAGGCAGGGGAATGAAAAACTGTTTTTT. Protein sequence: CASSQRQGNEKLFF.

V and J are TRBV15 and TRBJ2-4; D may be TRBD2 (7 bases). Per the germline V gene, CDR1 is LNHNV and CDR2 is YYDKDF (reference sequence). V was cut by 0 bases and J by 6 bases, with 15 bases left in between. CDR3 length: 16 residues. CDR3 bases: TGTGCCACCAGCAGAGAGCACGGGGGGCTCGGAAACATTCAGTACTTC. Its translation is CATSREHGGLGNIQYF.

The chain uses TRBV20-1 and TRBJ1-2, with D hard to call. The CDR3 is 11 amino acids. The V end lost 4 bases, the J end lost 8 bases, and 11 bases lay between the germline ends. Germline V gene lookup returns CDR1 DFQATT and CDR2 SNEGSKA (reference sequence). The CDR3 DNA reads TGCAGTGCTACCCGGGAGGGAGGCTACACCTTC. Protein product: CSATREGGYTF.

This clone has only a few counts. The genes are TRBV5-1 and TRBJ1-5; weak D call: TRBD1 (6 bases). V shed 1 base and J shed 6 bases, with 8 bases lying between them. Germline values: CDR1 SGHRS, CDR2 YFSETQ. This CDR3 region has 13 residues. The CDR3 loop is CASSLRGCQPQHF. The CDR3 nucleotides are TGCGCCAGCAGCTTGAGGGGGTGTCAGCCCCAGCATTTT. Combining the CDR3 with reference TRBV5-1 and TRBJ1-5 gives the whole variable domain KAGVTQTPRYLIKTRGQQVTLSCSPISGHRSVSWYQQTPGQGLQFLFEYFSETQRNKGNFPGRFSGRQFSNSRSEMNVSTLELGDSALYLCASSLRGCQPQHFGDGTRLSIL.

The chain combines TRBV11-1 with TRBJ2-7, with D maybe TRBD1 (5 bases). Germline V gene sequence: CDR1 SGHAT, CDR2 FQDESV (reference sequence). This CDR3 region has 12 residues. The germline V and J ends were trimmed by 6 bases and 5 bases, with 11 bases remaining between them. This chain's CDR3 is CASSPTENEQYF. In DNA form, the CDR3 reads TGTGCCAGCAGTCCGACAGAGAACGAGCAGTACTTC.

This chain connects TRBV7-8 to TRBJ2-7, with D unresolved. Germline V gives CDR1 SGHVS, CDR2 FQNEAQ. With 5 bases removed from V and 7 bases from J, the gap between germline ends came to 15 bases. This CDR3 region has 13 residues. CDR3 amino acids: CASSPAPETEQYF. CDR3 bases: TGTGCCAGCAGCCCTGCCCCTGAGACAGAGCAGTACTTC.

The chain uses TRBV30 and TRBJ1-6; 9 positions agree with TRBD1. Germline V gene data show CDR1 as GTSNPN and CDR2 as SVGIG (reference sequence). CDR3 length equals 14 residues. The V and J ends lost 1 base and 7 bases, in that order; junction bases with no gene match: 2. The CDR3 DNA reads TGTGCCTGGAGTGGAGGGACAGGGAATTCACCCCTCCACTTT. Its translation: CAWSGGTGNSPLHF. The full variable domain, completed using reference TRBV30 and TRBJ1-6, is SQTIHQWPATLVQPVGSPLSLECTVEGTSNPNLYWYRQAAGRGLQLLFYSVGIGQISSEVPQNLSASRPQDRQFILSSKKLLLSDSGFYLCAWSGGTGNSPLHFGNGTRLTVT.

This chain uses TRBV6-6 with TRBJ2-7; a weak D match, TRBD1 (6 bases). The CDR3 consists of 13 residues. Trimming took 1 base from V and 5 from J, leaving 9 bases between them. Germline lookup yields CDR1 MNHNY and CDR2 SVGAGI (reference sequence). The CDR3: CASSYFGGDEQYF. CDR3 nucleotide sequence: TGTGCCAGCAGTTACTTTGGGGGCGACGAGCAGTACTTC.

CDR3 nucleotides: TGCGCCAGCAGCCAAGTCGGGGCGAACACCGGGGAGCTGTTTTTT. This translates into CASSQVGANTGELFF. V usage is TRBV4-3 and J usage is TRBJ2-2, with a tentative D call TRBD2 (5 bases). CDR1 and CDR2 from the germline V gene are LGHNA and YSLEER. V was pared by 1 base and J by 0 bases, with 6 bases between. The CDR3 loop spans 15 amino acids.

The chain combines TRBV27 with TRBJ2-7; the D gene is possibly TRBD2 (5 bases). V lost 0 bases, J lost 6 bases, and 12 bases lay in between. Germline V gene lookup returns CDR1 MNHEY and CDR2 SMNVEV (reference sequence). This CDR3 region has 14 residues. The CDR3, as DNA: TGTGCCAGCAGTTTATCAGTAGCGTCAGGCGAGCAGTACTTC. Its translation is CASSLSVASGEQYF.

V and J are TRBV5-4 and TRBJ2-3; no reliable D call. The CDR3 consists of 12 residues. Germline loops: CDR1 SGHNT, CDR2 YYREEE (reference sequence). V lost 4 bases and J 6 bases, leaving 9 bases between the germline ends. The CDR3, as DNA: TGTGCCAGCAGCGTGGGTGCGGATACGCAGTATTTT. The encoded protein is CASSVGADTQYF.

The chain carries TRBV30 and TRBJ2-5; the D gene is possibly TRBD2 (6 bases). Germline V gives CDR1 GTSNPN, CDR2 SVGIG (reference sequence). V lost 5 bases and J 0 bases, leaving 10 bases between the germline ends. CDR3 size: 13 residues. The CDR3 sequence: CAWATGDQETQYF. CDR3 DNA: TGTGCCTGGGCTACGGGGGACCAAGAGACCCAGTACTTC.

The chain uses TRBV6-2 or TRBV6-3 and TRBJ2-1, with 8 bases that match TRBD1. This CDR3 is 17 amino acids long. Looked up from germline, CDR1 is MNHEY and CDR2 is SVGEGT. V lost 3 bases to trimming and J lost 6 bases; unmatched junction nucleotides: 13. This CDR3 is CASSYVAWDRIANEQFF. The DNA for the CDR3 is TGTGCCAGCAGTTATGTAGCTTGGGACAGGATTGCCAATGAGCAGTTCTTC.

The chain carries TRBV30 and TRBJ1-2; 8 bases agree with TRBD1. CDR3 length equals 10 residues. Germline V gene lookup returns CDR1 GTSNPN and CDR2 SVGIG (reference sequence). CDR3 coding DNA: TGTGCGCACGACAGGGGCGGCTACACCTTC. This gives the protein CAHDRGGYTF. The full variable domain, rest sourced from reference TRBV30 and TRBJ1-2, is SQTIHQWPATLVQPVGSPLSLECTVEGTSNPNLYWYRQAAGRGLQLLFYSVGIGQISSEVPQNLSASRPQDRQFILSSKKLLLSDSGFYLCAHDRGGYTFGSGTRLTVV.

This clone was picked up a small number of times. The V and J genes are TRBV3-1 (or the pseudogene TRBV3-2) and TRBJ2-1, with D perhaps TRBD1 (6 bases). Per the germline V gene, CDR1 is LGHDT and CDR2 is YNNKEL (reference sequence). V was clipped by 0 bases and J by 3 bases, with 9 bases between them. The length of the CDR3 is 15 residues. The CDR3 nucleotides are TGTGCCAGCAGCCAAGAAACAGGGTACTACAATGAGCAGTTCTTC. Translated: CASSQETGYYNEQFF.

The J gene is TRBJ2-3, the V gene TRBV5-1, with 7 bases matching TRBD2. The CDR3 loop spans 16 amino acids. The V segment lost 4 bases and the J segment 3 bases; nucleotides outside the gene matches: 11. The germline V gene has CDR1 SGHRS and CDR2 YFSETQ. The CDR3 loop reads CASSPARDYLTDTQYF. The DNA for the CDR3 is TGCGCCAGCAGCCCCGCGAGGGACTACCTAACAGATACGCAGTATTTT.

This clone was detected once. The V and J genes are TRBV6-5 and TRBJ2-2; D unresolved. The CDR3 spans 15 residues. Germline CDR1 reads MNHEY; CDR2 reads SVGAGI. The V end was cut by 5 bases, the J end by 5 bases, with 15 bases between. CDR3 loop: CASSPLPIGTGELFF. The CDR3 region has the DNA TGTGCCAGCAGTCCCCTACCCATCGGGACCGGGGAGCTGTTTTTT.

The chain has TRBV5-1 and TRBJ1-1, with D possibly matching TRBD1 (6 bases). The germline gives CDR1 SGHRS, CDR2 YFSETQ. The V and J ends lost 0 bases and 3 bases respectively, with 15 bases between them. The length of the CDR3 is 16 residues. The CDR3 sequence: CASSLGANPGDTEAFF. CDR3 coding DNA: TGCGCCAGCAGCTTGGGAGCTAACCCAGGGGACACTGAAGCTTTCTTT.